The source of this T cell receptor beta chain is a study of blood T cells in healthy people across ages. Whole-study findings and limits: Donor CMV infection status was unknown, possibly confounding age-related changes in expanded clonotypes.

Through a sample-barcoded 5' primer and a J-beta primer mix, a second PCR was run for about 6 to 11 cycles. TCRdb ran MiXCR on the 5' RACE reads and lists one entry per CDR3 protein. The table shows 700,000 to 850,000 distinct CDR3 sequences, with under 40% occurring only once. For this clonotype: Its antigen remains unknown.

There were at least 5 micrograms of total RNA extracted from every sample. Trimming pared 1 base from V and 5 bases from J, leaving 15 bases between. The CDR3 loop spans 15 amino acids. Germline CDR1 is SEHNR and CDR2 is FQNEAQ (reference sequence). The chain couples TRBV7-9 to TRBJ2-7; the D is unclear. The source material was blood. The TCR was taken from a man aged 18 to 35 in good health. As DNA, the CDR3 is TGTGCCAGCAGCTTAGTAGGCCTCATCAGCAACGAGCAGTACTTC. It yields the protein CASSLVGLISNEQYF.